Listed below are T cell receptor beta chains from one sample, sequenced in a study of chemoradiotherapy in HPV16-positive cancers. Clones were read by immunoSEQ multiplex PCR, and TCRdb kept only the in-frame ones, dropping some. Among about 68,000 clones listed, about 88% were seen once. The source material was blood, sampled from a patient who underwent chemoradiotherapy. These TCRs come from a human donor with HPV-associated anogenital cancer. Both conserved end residues are part of each CDR3. Fields, in order: CDR3 DNA, CDR3 protein, D gene, V gene, J gene. The D gene is left open where the match is weak.

CDR3nt: TGTGCCAGCAGCCTGGGACAGGGCTCGTCCTACGAGCAGTACTTC
CDR3aa: CASSLGQGSSYEQYF
d_gene: TRBD1
v_gene: TRBV28
j_gene: TRBJ2-7

CDR3nt: TGTGCCAGCGGGGGGGCAGCGTTTCTCTACGAGCAGTACTTC
CDR3aa: CASGGAAFLYEQYF
d_gene: .
v_gene: TRBV6-1
j_gene: TRBJ2-7

CDR3nt: TGTGCCAGCACTCAGGACCGCCGGGGGACCCAGTACTTC
CDR3aa: CASTQDRRGTQYF
d_gene: .
v_gene: TRBV6-1
j_gene: TRBJ2-5

CDR3nt: TGCGCCAGCAGCCAAGAAAGCCTCTACGAGCAGTACTTC
CDR3aa: CASSQESLYEQYF
d_gene: .
v_gene: TRBV4-1
j_gene: TRBJ2-7

CDR3nt: TGTGCCAGTAGTATAGGGCGGGTAGATACGCAGTATTTT
CDR3aa: CASSIGRVDTQYF
d_gene: .
v_gene: TRBV19
j_gene: TRBJ2-3

CDR3nt: TGTGCCAGCAGCCGCTCTGCCGGGTCGCGGCATGAAAAACTGTTTTTT
CDR3aa: CASSRSAGSRHEKLFF
d_gene: .
v_gene: TRBV14
j_gene: TRBJ1-4

CDR3nt: TGTGCCAGCAGAATGGACGGCCCCTTAAAACTGTTTTTT
CDR3aa: CASRMDGPLKLFF
d_gene: .
v_gene: TRBV19
j_gene: TRBJ1-4

CDR3nt: TGTGCCAGCAGCTTGGCCTCAAGGGATAGGACTGAAGCTTTCTTT
CDR3aa: CASSLASRDRTEAFF
d_gene: .
v_gene: TRBV5-4
j_gene: TRBJ1-1

CDR3nt: TGTGCCAGCAGGACAGGGATGGGCACTGAAGCTTTCTTT
CDR3aa: CASRTGMGTEAFF
d_gene: TRBD1
v_gene: TRBV6-1
j_gene: TRBJ1-1

CDR3nt: TGTGCCAGCAGCTTAGGCAAGGGGGACTACACCTTC
CDR3aa: CASSLGKGDYTF
d_gene: .
v_gene: TRBV11-2
j_gene: TRBJ1-2

CDR3nt: TGTGCCAGCAGCCAAATCCGGACAGGCCTCGGCGCTGGCTACACCTTC
CDR3aa: CASSQIRTGLGAGYTF
d_gene: TRBD1
v_gene: TRBV14
j_gene: TRBJ1-2

CDR3nt: TGTGCCAGCTCGCTCATGAACACTGAAGCTTTCTTT
CDR3aa: CASSLMNTEAFF
d_gene: .
v_gene: TRBV18
j_gene: TRBJ1-1

CDR3nt: TGCGCCAGCAGCTTGCTGACAGGGTCCTATGGCTACACCTTC
CDR3aa: CASSLLTGSYGYTF
d_gene: TRBD1
v_gene: TRBV5-1
j_gene: TRBJ1-2

CDR3nt: TGTGCCAGCAGCCGGACGGGAGAGACCGGGGAGCTGTTTTTT
CDR3aa: CASSRTGETGELFF
d_gene: .
v_gene: TRBV11-3
j_gene: TRBJ2-2